Each of the 17 T cell receptor beta chains below was sequenced from the same sample in a study of PD-1 blockade in mismatch repair-deficient tumors. Profiling relied on immunoSEQ multiplex PCR, and the TCRdb table lists in-frame clones only, not all of them. The profile shows about 40,000 clones, roughly 81% of them singletons. Sequenced here: peripheral blood, sampled 75 to 85 weeks after starting pembrolizumab. These receptors were obtained from an adult with mismatch repair-deficient cancer.

The gene calls are TRBV5-6 and TRBJ1-2; D ambiguous. The CDR3 has 15 amino acids. Trimming stripped 1 base from V and 4 bases from J, with 14 bases between. CDR1 and CDR2 from the germline V gene are SGHDT and YYEEEE. CDR3: CASSLINGVRYGYTF. The DNA of the CDR3 is TGTGCCAGCAGCTTGATCAACGGGGTTCGCTATGGCTACACCTTC.

The chain has TRBV6-5 and TRBJ2-7, with 7 bases fitting TRBD2. The CDR3 extends over 14 amino acids. V was pared by 4 bases and J by 3 bases, with 6 bases of the junction left unmatched. CDR1 MNHEY and CDR2 SVGAGI come from the germline V gene. The CDR3 DNA is TGTGCCAGCAGTTTGGGAGGGCCGGACTACGAGCAGTACTTC. Protein product: CASSLGGPDYEQYF.

The CDR3 nucleotides are TGTGCCAGTAAAAAGGGGGCAAGGGGTAGCAATCAGCCCCAGCATTTT. Its translation: CASKKGARGSNQPQHF. The V gene is TRBV19, the J gene TRBJ1-5; 7 bases are shared with TRBD1. V lost 7 bases, J lost 0 bases, and 9 bases stayed unmatched. The germline V gene has CDR1 LNHDA and CDR2 SQIVND (reference sequence). This CDR3 region has 16 residues.

The chain is built from TRBV4-1 and TRBJ2-7, with D unclear. This CDR3 is 14 amino acids long. The V and J ends lost 2 bases and 5 bases respectively, with 13 bases between them. Germline V gene lookup returns CDR1 MGHRA and CDR2 YSYEKL. CDR3 region: CASSQWEGYHEQYF. CDR3 in DNA: TGCGCCAGCAGCCAATGGGAAGGGTACCACGAGCAGTACTTC.

The chain links TRBV30 to TRBJ2-7; 13 bases match TRBD2. Germline CDR1 reads GTSNPN; CDR2 reads SVGIG (reference sequence). This CDR3 is built from 14 residues. Germline trimming cut 6 bases from V and 4 bases from J; bases unmatched to any gene: 6. Written as DNA, the CDR3 is TGTGCCTGTAGGACTAGCGGGAGTTTTTACGAGCAGTACTTC. As protein: CACRTSGSFYEQYF.

For the CDR3, the DNA is TGTGCCAGCACCCTTGGACTAGCGGGACCTTACAATGAGCAGTTCTTC. It encodes CASTLGLAGPYNEQFF. V and J are TRBV7-9 and TRBJ2-1; 12 bases are a match to TRBD2. The J segment lost 4 bases and the V segment lost 7 bases, leaving 8 bases of the junction unmatched. Germline CDR1 is SEHNR and CDR2 is FQNEAQ (reference sequence). The CDR3 is made up of 16 amino acids.

The V call is TRBV7-9, the J call TRBJ1-4, with D tentatively TRBD1 (5 bases). Per the germline V gene, CDR1 is SEHNR and CDR2 is FQNEAQ (reference sequence). The CDR3 spans 14 residues. Deletions cut 0 bases from V and 4 bases from J, with 6 bases between. CDR3 bases: TGTGCCAGCAGCTTAGCAGGGGATAATGAAAAACTGTTTTTT. This encodes CASSLAGDNEKLFF.

In nucleotides, the CDR3 is TGTGCCAGCAGTCAACAGCGATCATATAGCAATCAGCCCCAGCATTTT. It encodes CASSQQRSYSNQPQHF. This chain joins TRBV27 and TRBJ1-5; D gene ambiguous. The ends were cut back, 5 bases at V and 0 bases at J, with 14 bases in the middle. The germline CDR1 and CDR2 sequences are MNHEY and SMNVEV (reference sequence). The CDR3 totals 16 residues.

This rearrangement joins TRBV5-1 to TRBJ2-3; 9 bases align to TRBD1. J gave up 2 bases and V 4 bases, and 5 bases lay outside the gene matches. Germline V gene lookup returns CDR1 SGHRS and CDR2 YFSETQ. The CDR3 covers 15 residues. The CDR3 protein is CASSRGQGYTDTQYF. In nucleotides, the CDR3 is TGCGCCAGCAGCCGAGGACAGGGGTACACAGATACGCAGTATTTT.

This clone qualifies as medium-sized. The chain carries TRBV5-1 and TRBJ1-1; tentatively, D is TRBD1 (6 bases). The germline V gene encodes CDR1 SGHRS and CDR2 YFSETQ. Trimming left V 3 bases short and J 5 bases short, with 8 bases between. This CDR3 contains 12 residues. The CDR3, as DNA: TGCGCCAGCAGCTCCCAGGGGACTGAAGCTTTCTTT. As protein: CASSSQGTEAFF.

The chain recombines TRBV19 with TRBJ1-2, with D possibly being TRBD1 (6 bases). The ends were cut back, 8 bases at V and 5 bases at J, with 12 bases in the middle. The CDR3 extends over 12 amino acids. Germline V gene sequence: CDR1 LNHDA, CDR2 SQIVND (reference sequence). The CDR3 DNA follows: TGTGCCAGTGAAGATACAGGGTATGGCTACACCTTC. This translates into CASEDTGYGYTF.

The chain links TRBV11-1 to TRBJ2-3; D gene uncertain. The CDR3 extends over 16 amino acids. The germline gives CDR1 SGHAT, CDR2 FQDESV (reference sequence). V was clipped by 1 base and J by 9 bases, with 20 bases between them. For the CDR3, the DNA is TGTGCCAGCAGCTTAGGCCCGGGCTTGCAAGCTTTGACGCAGTATTTT. Its protein product is CASSLGPGLQALTQYF.

The chain joins TRBV15 to TRBJ2-7; no clear D gene. Trimming cost V 0 bases and J 1 base, with 4 bases left between them. The CDR3 is 13 residues long. Germline V lookup: CDR1 LNHNV, CDR2 YYDKDF (reference sequence). The chain's CDR3 is CATSRDLSYEQYF. DNA for the CDR3: TGTGCCACCAGCAGAGATCTATCCTACGAGCAGTACTTC.

This rearrangement joins TRBV7-9 to TRBJ2-1; D gene ambiguous. V gave up 11 bases and J gave up 0 bases, with 11 bases separating them. Germline CDR1 SEHNR, CDR2 FQNEAQ (reference sequence). The CDR3 runs 13 residues. For the CDR3, the DNA is TGTGCCGGCCTGAAGGGCTCCTACAATGAGCAGTTCTTC. This translates into CAGLKGSYNEQFF.

Only one count was recorded for this clone. The chain has TRBV7-3 and TRBJ2-5, with unresolved D. Germline CDR1 is SGHTA and CDR2 is FQGTGA. This CDR3 contains 17 residues. V was clipped by 4 bases and J by 4 bases, with 22 bases between them. The CDR3 DNA reads as TGTGCCAGCAGCTCCAACGGGCCGCATGGGGTGGGAGAGACCCAGTACTTC. This encodes CASSSNGPHGVGETQYF.

CDR3 sequence: CASSSRTSGGIPETQYF. The CDR3 DNA follows: TGTGCCAGCTCATCACGGACTAGCGGGGGGATCCCCGAGACCCAGTACTTC. The J gene is TRBJ2-5, the V gene TRBV18; TRBD2 aligns across 14 bases. V lost 5 bases to trimming and J lost 5 bases; unmatched junction nucleotides: 10. The CDR3 loop spans 17 amino acids. Per the germline V gene, CDR1 is KGHSH and CDR2 is LQKENI.

The CDR3 region is CASSYEVDTQYF. As DNA, the CDR3 is TGTGCCAGCAGTTATGAGGTGGATACGCAGTATTTT. The chain has TRBV6-6 and TRBJ2-3; no definite D call. The CDR3 runs to 12 residues. Germline V gives CDR1 MNHNY, CDR2 SVGAGI (reference sequence). Trimming stripped 3 bases from V and 6 bases from J, with 7 bases between.